Listed here are 10 T cell receptor beta chains from one sample, sequenced in a study of early T cells in non-severe SARS-CoV-2 infection. MiXCR, applied by TCRdb to the 5' RACE reads, yields one record per CDR3 protein. The sample lists tens of thousands of distinct CDR3 sequences; about an eighth were seen once. The sequenced sample consisted of whole blood. The receptors originated from an adult who was a healthcare worker with PCR-confirmed SARS-CoV-2 infection or an uninfected control (not recorded which).

This clonotype showed up many times. The chain employs TRBV9 and TRBJ2-1, with 7 bases fitting TRBD2. Germline assignment: CDR1 SGDLS and CDR2 YYNGEE. This CDR3 is built from 17 residues. Trimming removed 4 bases from V and 5 bases from J; junction bases left unmatched: 15. In DNA form, the CDR3 reads TGTGCCAGCAGCCCACCCACCGCTTTGGGGGGGGACAATGAGCAGTTCTTC. Its translation is CASSPPTALGGDNEQFF.

This clonotype was found many times. The rearrangement uses TRBV28 and TRBJ2-3; TRBD2 matches at 7 bases. The CDR3 has 15 residues. Per the germline V gene, CDR1 is MDHEN and CDR2 is SYDVKM. The trim removed 3 bases at V and 4 bases at J, leaving 7 bases unmatched. CDR3 DNA: TGTGCCAGCAGTTTGAGACTAGCTAATTCAGATACGCAGTATTTT. Its translation is CASSLRLANSDTQYF.

In this sample, this clonotype turned up many times. The chain employs TRBV6-6 and TRBJ2-3; a weak D match, TRBD1 (6 bases). The CDR3 contains 15 residues. Germline assignment: CDR1 MNHNY and CDR2 SVGAGI (reference sequence). Deletions cut 2 bases from V and 0 bases from J, with 9 bases between. CDR3: CASSYRDTSTDTQYF. The CDR3 DNA is TGTGCCAGCAGTTACCGGGACACAAGCACAGATACGCAGTATTTT.

This clonotype was detected many times. This sequence joins TRBV20-1 and TRBJ1-1; D is undetermined. V lost 3 bases and J 4 bases, leaving 15 bases between the germline ends. This CDR3 comprises 14 residues. CDR1 DFQATT and CDR2 SNEGSKA come from the germline V gene (reference sequence). DNA of the CDR3: TGCAGTGCTAGTATAGGGCCAGAGAGCACTGAAGCTTTCTTT. This codes for CSASIGPESTEAFF.

The chain's CDR3 is CASSLAWLGNEQFF. The CDR3 DNA follows: TGTGCCAGCAGCTTAGCATGGTTGGGAAATGAGCAGTTCTTC. J is TRBJ2-1 and V is TRBV7-8, with D hard to call. The CDR3 is made up of 14 amino acids. The V end was cut by 0 bases, the J end by 7 bases, with 10 bases between. CDR1 SGHVS and CDR2 FQNEAQ come from the germline V gene.

In this sample, this clonotype turned up many times. The genes are TRBV7-8 and TRBJ2-2; D gene unclear. Trimming stripped 3 bases from V and 5 bases from J, with 13 bases between. This CDR3 is built from 15 residues. CDR1 is SGHVS, CDR2 FQNEAQ, per germline. DNA of the CDR3: TGTGCCAGCAGCTTGGACCCTATGGGGACCGGGGAGCTGTTTTTT. Protein sequence: CASSLDPMGTGELFF.

This clonotype showed up many times. The chain recombines TRBV5-1 with TRBJ2-7; no reliable D call. This CDR3 comprises 14 residues. Germline lookup yields CDR1 SGHRS and CDR2 YFSETQ. V was shortened by 5 bases and J by 6 bases, with 18 bases between the two germline ends. As DNA, the CDR3 is TGCGCCAGCAGTAAGACGGACGGACCCACCGAGCAGTACTTC. It encodes CASSKTDGPTEQYF.

This clonotype was seen at least ten times. The DNA of the CDR3 is TGTGCCAGCAGTCCCGACATGTCCACCGGGGAGCTGTTTTTT. Amino acids: CASSPDMSTGELFF. The chain employs TRBV7-2 and TRBJ2-2, with no clear D. V shed 6 bases and J shed 4 bases, with 12 bases lying between them. CDR3 length equals 14 residues. The germline CDR1 and CDR2 sequences are SGHTA and FQGNSA.

This clonotype was counted a few times. This sequence joins TRBV4-2 and TRBJ2-3; D remains ambiguous. V lost 0 bases to trimming and J lost 4 bases, with 8 bases between them. The CDR3 loop spans 14 amino acids. The V gene's germline CDR1 is LGHNA and CDR2 YNFKEQ. The CDR3 nucleotides read TGTGCCAGCAGCCAAGATAGTTCTGCAGATACGCAGTATTTT. As protein: CASSQDSSADTQYF.

Ten or more counts support this clonotype. The chain employs TRBV20-1 and TRBJ2-7, with 7 bases lining up with TRBD2. The CDR3 covers 15 residues. The junction had 5 bases not matched to a gene; V was cut back by 0 bases and J by 0 bases. CDR1 is DFQATT and CDR2 is SNEGSKA in the germline V gene (reference sequence). For the CDR3, the DNA is TGCAGTGCTAGAGATAAGCGGGAACCCTCCTACGAGCAGTACTTC. This translates into CSARDKREPSYEQYF.